Here is one T cell receptor (beta chain) with its context. Its antigen is not identified. The junction departs from the called germline gene at one end, perhaps through a read error. The lymph nodes were axillary draining lymph nodes from breast cancer patients. Germline V gene data show CDR1 as DFQATT and CDR2 as SNEGSKA (reference sequence). The CDR3 runs to 14 residues. Via MiXCR, TCRdb re-called the multiplex PCR reads, giving one row per CDR3 protein. The sample yields tens of thousands of distinct CDR3 sequences, roughly 30% seen once. This specimen comes from a study of breast tumors, draining lymph nodes, adjacent tissues. Study results and limitations: Compared with basal-like, luminal-like tumors shared significantly more repertoire with nontumor tissue. Findings are consistent with lymph node origin and intratumoral expansion of most tumor T cells.

Sequenced sample: axillary lymph node tissue. This sequence originates from a female donor with breast cancer. Some clones in this sample may be carry-over from other donors' samples. The chain carries TRBV20-1 and TRBJ1-2; the D is unclear. The CDR3: CSAETGGLASGYTF. CDR3 DNA sequence: TGCAGTGCCGAAACCGGAGGACTAGCCTCTGGCTACACTTTC.